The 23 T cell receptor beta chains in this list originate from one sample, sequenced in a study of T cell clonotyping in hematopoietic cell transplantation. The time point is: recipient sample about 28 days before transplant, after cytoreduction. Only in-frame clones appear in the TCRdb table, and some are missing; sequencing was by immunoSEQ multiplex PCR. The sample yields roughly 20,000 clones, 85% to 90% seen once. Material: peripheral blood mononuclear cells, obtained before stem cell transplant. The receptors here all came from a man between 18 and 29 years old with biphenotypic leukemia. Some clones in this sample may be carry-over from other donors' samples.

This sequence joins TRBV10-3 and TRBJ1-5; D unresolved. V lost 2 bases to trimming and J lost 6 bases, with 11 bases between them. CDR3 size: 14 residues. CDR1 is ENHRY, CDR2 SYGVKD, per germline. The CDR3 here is CAISEGVSGQPQHF. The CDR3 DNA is TGTGCCATCAGTGAGGGGGTCTCGGGTCAGCCCCAGCATTTT.

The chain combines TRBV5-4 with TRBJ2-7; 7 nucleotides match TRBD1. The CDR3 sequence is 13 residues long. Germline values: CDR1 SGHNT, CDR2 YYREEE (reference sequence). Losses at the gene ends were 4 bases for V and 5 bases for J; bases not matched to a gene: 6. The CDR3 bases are TGTGCCAGCAGCGTGGGGACAGTAGACGAGCAGTACTTC. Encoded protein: CASSVGTVDEQYF. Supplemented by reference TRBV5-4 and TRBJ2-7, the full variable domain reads ETGVTQSPTHLIKTRGQQVTLRCSSQSGHNTVSWYQQALGQGPQFIFQYYREEENGRGNFPPRFSGLQFPNYSSELNVNALELDDSALYLCASSVGTVDEQYFGPGTRLTVT.

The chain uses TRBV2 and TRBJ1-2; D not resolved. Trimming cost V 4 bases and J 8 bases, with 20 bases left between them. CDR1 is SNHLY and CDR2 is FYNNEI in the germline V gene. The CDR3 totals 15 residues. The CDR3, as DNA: TGTGCCAGCAGTGTAGGGAACGGCGCTATTGAGGGCTACACCTTC. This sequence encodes CASSVGNGAIEGYTF.

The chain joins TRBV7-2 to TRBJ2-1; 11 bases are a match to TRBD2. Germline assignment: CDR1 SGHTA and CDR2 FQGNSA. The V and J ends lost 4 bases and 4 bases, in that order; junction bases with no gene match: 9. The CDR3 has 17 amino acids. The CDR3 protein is CASSSIDSGRVYNEQFF. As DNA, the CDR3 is TGTGCCAGCAGCTCCATTGATAGCGGGAGGGTTTACAATGAGCAGTTCTTC.

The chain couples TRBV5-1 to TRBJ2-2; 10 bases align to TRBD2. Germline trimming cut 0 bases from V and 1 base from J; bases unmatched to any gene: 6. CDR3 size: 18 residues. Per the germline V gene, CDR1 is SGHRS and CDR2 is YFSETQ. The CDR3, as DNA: TGCGCCAGCAGCTTGGTCGGGCAGCGGGAGGGGAACACCGGGGAGCTGTTTTTT. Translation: CASSLVGQREGNTGELFF. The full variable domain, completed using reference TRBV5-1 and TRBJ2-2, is KAGVTQTPRYLIKTRGQQVTLSCSPISGHRSVSWYQQTPGQGLQFLFEYFSETQRNKGNFPGRFSGRQFSNSRSEMNVSTLELGDSALYLCASSLVGQREGNTGELFFGEGSRLTVL.

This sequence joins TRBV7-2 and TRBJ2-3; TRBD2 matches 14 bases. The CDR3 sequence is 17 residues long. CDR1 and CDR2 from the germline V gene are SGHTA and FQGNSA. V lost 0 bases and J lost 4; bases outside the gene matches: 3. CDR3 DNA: TGTGCCAGCAGCTTAGCGGGACTAGCGGGAGAAGCAGATACGCAGTATTTT. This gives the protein CASSLAGLAGEADTQYF.

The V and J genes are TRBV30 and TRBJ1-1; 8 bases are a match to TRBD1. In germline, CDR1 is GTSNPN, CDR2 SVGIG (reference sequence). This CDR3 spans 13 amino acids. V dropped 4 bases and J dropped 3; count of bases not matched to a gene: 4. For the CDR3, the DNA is TGTGCCTGGACTCAGGGGGCGGACACTGAAGCTTTCTTT. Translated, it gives CAWTQGADTEAFF.

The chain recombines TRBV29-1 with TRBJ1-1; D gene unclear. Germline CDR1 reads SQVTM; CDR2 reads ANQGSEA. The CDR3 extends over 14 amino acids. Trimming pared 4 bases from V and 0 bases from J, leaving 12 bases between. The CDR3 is CSVAIAAMNTEAFF. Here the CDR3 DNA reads TGCAGCGTTGCTATCGCGGCGATGAACACTGAAGCTTTCTTT.

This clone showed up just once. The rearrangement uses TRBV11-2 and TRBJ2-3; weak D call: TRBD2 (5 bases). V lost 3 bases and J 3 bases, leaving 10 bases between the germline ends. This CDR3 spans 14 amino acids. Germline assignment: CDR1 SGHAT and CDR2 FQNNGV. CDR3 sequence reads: CASSFLTRTDTQYF. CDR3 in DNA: TGTGCCAGCAGCTTTTTAACTAGAACAGATACGCAGTATTTT.

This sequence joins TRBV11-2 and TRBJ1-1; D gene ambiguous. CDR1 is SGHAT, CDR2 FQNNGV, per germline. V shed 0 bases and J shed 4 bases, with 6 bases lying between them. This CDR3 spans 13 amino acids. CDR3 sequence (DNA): TGTGCCAGCAGCTTAGATCCTCCCACTGAAGCTTTCTTT. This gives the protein CASSLDPPTEAFF.

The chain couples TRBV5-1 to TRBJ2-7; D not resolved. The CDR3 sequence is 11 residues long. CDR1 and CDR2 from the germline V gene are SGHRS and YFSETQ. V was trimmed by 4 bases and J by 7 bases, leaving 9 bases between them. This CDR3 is CASSNTEEQYF. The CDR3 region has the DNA TGCGCCAGCAGCAATACAGAGGAGCAGTACTTC.

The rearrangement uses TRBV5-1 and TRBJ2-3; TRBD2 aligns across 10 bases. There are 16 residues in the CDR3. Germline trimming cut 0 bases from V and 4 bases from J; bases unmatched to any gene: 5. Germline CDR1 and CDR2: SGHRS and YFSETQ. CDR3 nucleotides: TGCGCCAGCAGCTTGGAGAGCGGGGGGGCCCCAGATACGCAGTATTTT. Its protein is CASSLESGGAPDTQYF. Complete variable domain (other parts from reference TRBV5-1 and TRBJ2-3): KAGVTQTPRYLIKTRGQQVTLSCSPISGHRSVSWYQQTPGQGLQFLFEYFSETQRNKGNFPGRFSGRQFSNSRSEMNVSTLELGDSALYLCASSLESGGAPDTQYFGPGTRLTVL.

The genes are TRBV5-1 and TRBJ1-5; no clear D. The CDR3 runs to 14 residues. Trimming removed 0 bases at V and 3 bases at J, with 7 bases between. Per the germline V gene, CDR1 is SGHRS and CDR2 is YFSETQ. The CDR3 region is CASSLGTDNQPQHF. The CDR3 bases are TGCGCCAGCAGCTTGGGGACGGACAATCAGCCCCAGCATTTT.

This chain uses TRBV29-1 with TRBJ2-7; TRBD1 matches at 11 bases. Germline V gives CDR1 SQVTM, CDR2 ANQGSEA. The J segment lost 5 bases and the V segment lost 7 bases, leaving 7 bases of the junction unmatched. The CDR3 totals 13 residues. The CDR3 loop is CSAGQGAVNEQYF. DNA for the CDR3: TGCAGCGCCGGACAGGGGGCTGTGAACGAGCAGTACTTC.

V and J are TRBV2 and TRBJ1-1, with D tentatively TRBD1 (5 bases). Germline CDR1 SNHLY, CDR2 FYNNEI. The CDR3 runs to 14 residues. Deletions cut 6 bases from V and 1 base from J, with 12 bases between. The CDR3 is CASSHRTGNTEAFF. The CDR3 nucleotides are TGTGCCAGCAGCCACCGAACAGGGAACACTGAAGCTTTCTTT. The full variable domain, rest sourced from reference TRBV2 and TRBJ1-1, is EPEVTQTPSHQVTQMGQEVILRCVPISNHLYFYWYRQILGQKVEFLVSFYNNEISEKSEIFDDQFSVERPDGSNFTLKIRSTKLEDSAMYFCASSHRTGNTEAFFGQGTRLTVV.

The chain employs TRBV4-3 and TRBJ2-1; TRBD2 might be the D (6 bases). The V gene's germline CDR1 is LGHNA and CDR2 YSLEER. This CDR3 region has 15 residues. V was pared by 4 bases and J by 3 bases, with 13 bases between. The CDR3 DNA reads TGCGCCAGCAGCCTCGGGACTTCCAACTACAATGAGCAGTTCTTC. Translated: CASSLGTSNYNEQFF.

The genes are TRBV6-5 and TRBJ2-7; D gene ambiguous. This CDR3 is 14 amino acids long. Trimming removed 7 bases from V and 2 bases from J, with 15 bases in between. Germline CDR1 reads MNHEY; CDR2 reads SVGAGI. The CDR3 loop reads CASTPPRPPYEQYF. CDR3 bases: TGTGCCAGCACCCCCCCACGGCCGCCCTACGAGCAGTACTTC.

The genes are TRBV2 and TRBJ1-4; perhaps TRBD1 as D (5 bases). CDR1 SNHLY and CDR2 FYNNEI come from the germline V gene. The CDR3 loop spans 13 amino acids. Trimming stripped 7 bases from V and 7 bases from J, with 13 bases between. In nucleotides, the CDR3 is TGTGCCAGCAAAGAGGGACTGGGTGAAAAACTGTTTTTT. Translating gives CASKEGLGEKLFF.

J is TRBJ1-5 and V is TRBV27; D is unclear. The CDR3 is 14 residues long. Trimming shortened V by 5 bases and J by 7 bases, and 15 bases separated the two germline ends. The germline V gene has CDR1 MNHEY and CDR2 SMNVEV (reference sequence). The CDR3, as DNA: TGTGCCAGCAGTGCCCTCGGGCAGTTACAGCCCCAGCATTTT. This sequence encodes CASSALGQLQPQHF.

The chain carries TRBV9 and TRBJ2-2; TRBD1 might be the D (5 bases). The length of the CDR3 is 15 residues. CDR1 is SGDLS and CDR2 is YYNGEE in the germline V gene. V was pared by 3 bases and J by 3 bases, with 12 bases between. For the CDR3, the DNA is TGTGCCAGCAGCGCACAGGCTTACTACACCGGGGAGCTGTTTTTT. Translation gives CASSAQAYYTGELFF.

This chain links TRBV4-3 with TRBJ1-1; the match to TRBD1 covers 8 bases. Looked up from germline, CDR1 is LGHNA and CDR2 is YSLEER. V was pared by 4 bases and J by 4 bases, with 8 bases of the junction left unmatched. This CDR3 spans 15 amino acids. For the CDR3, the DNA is TGCGCCAGCAGCCTAACCCCAGACAGGGGCACTGAAGCTTTCTTT. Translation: CASSLTPDRGTEAFF.

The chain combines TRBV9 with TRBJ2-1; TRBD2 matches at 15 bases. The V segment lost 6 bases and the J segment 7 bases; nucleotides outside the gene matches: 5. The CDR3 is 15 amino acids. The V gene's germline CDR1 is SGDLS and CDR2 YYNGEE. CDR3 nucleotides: TGTGCCAGCACCCCCGGGACTAGCGGGAGGAATGAGCAGTTCTTC. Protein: CASTPGTSGRNEQFF.

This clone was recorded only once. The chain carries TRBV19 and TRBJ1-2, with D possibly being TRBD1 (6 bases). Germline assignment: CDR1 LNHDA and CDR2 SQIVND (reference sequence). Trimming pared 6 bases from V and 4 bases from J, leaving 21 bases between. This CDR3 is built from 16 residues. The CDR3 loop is CASSPREGGDLYGYTF. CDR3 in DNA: TGTGCCAGTAGCCCGAGGGAGGGGGGGGATCTCTATGGCTACACCTTC.